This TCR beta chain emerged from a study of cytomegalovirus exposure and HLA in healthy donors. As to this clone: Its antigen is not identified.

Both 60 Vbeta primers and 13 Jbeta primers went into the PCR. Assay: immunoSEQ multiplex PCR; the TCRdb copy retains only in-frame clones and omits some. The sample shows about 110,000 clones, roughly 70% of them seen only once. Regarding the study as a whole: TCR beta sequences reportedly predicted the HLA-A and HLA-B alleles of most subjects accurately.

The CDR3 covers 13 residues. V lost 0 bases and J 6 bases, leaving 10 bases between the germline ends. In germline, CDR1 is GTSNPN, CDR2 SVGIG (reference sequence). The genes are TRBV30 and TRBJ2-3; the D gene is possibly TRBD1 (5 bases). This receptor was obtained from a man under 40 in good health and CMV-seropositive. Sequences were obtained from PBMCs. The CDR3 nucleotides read TGTGCCTGGAGTGTACAGGAAGTGGATACGCAGTATTTT. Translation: CAWSVQEVDTQYF. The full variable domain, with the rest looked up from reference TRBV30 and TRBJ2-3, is SQTIHQWPATLVQPVGSPLSLECTVEGTSNPNLYWYRQAAGRGLQLLFYSVGIGQISSEVPQNLSASRPQDRQFILSSKKLLLSDSGFYLCAWSVQEVDTQYFGPGTRLTVL.